These 11 T cell receptor beta chains came from one sample sequenced in a study of OX40 agonist ivuxolimab in advanced cancers. TCRdb keeps only in-frame clones here, not all; method: immunoSEQ multiplex PCR. This table has tens of thousands of clones, around 86% appearing once. The starting material was CD4+ or CD8+ T cells sorted from blood, obtained in a trial of the OX40 agonist ivuxolimab. Receptors originate from an adult with an advanced solid tumor such as melanoma, head and neck, liver or kidney cancer.

By proportion, this clone is medium-sized. This chain links TRBV18 with TRBJ1-6; 8 bases match TRBD1. Germline V gene sequence: CDR1 KGHSH, CDR2 LQKENI. V dropped 3 bases and J dropped 7; count of bases not matched to a gene: 8. The CDR3 sequence is 16 residues long. The CDR3 nucleotides read TGTGCCAGCTCACCGGAGGACAGGGAAGGAAATTCACCCCTCCACTTT. It translates to CASSPEDREGNSPLHF. Full variable domain (outside the CDR3, taken from reference TRBV18 and TRBJ1-6): NAGVMQNPRHLVRRRGQEARLRCSPMKGHSHVYWYRQLPEEGLKFMVYLQKENIIDESGMPKERFSAEFPKEGPSILRIQQVVRGDSAAYFCASSPEDREGNSPLHFGNGTRLTVT.

V is TRBV14 and J is TRBJ2-5; D unclear. Trimming removed 3 bases at V and 9 bases at J, with 11 bases between. Germline V gives CDR1 SGHDN, CDR2 FVKESK. CDR3 size: 12 residues. CDR3 bases: TGTGCCAGCAGCCATGACCGGGTTCCCCAGTACTTC. Its translation is CASSHDRVPQYF.

The J gene is TRBJ2-7, the V gene TRBV6-5, with D uncertain. Looked up from germline, CDR1 is MNHEY and CDR2 is SVGAGI. Trimming took off 2 bases at V and 3 bases at J, with 8 bases between the two ends. This CDR3 has 13 amino acids. CDR3 coding DNA: TGTGCCAGCAGTTACGGGGTTCTCTACGAGCAGTACTTC. It encodes CASSYGVLYEQYF.

This rearrangement joins TRBV5-4 to TRBJ2-3; D gene unclear. With 5 bases removed from V and 1 base from J, the gap between germline ends came to 14 bases. The germline gives CDR1 SGHNT, CDR2 YYREEE (reference sequence). The CDR3 covers 15 residues. As DNA, the CDR3 is TGTGCCAGCAGAGCCGGTGGGGTGGGCACAGATACGCAGTATTTT. Its translation is CASRAGGVGTDTQYF.

The chain links TRBV7-9 to TRBJ2-3, with D perhaps TRBD2 (6 bases). V lost 4 bases and J 2 bases, leaving 22 bases between the germline ends. This CDR3 region has 18 residues. Germline assignment: CDR1 SEHNR and CDR2 FQNEAQ (reference sequence). CDR3 DNA: TGTGCCAGCAGCTCCCCCTACCCGGGACTGTCTCACACAGATACGCAGTATTTT. Protein sequence: CASSSPYPGLSHTDTQYF.

The chain joins TRBV2 to TRBJ1-1; tentatively, D is TRBD1 (5 bases). CDR1 and CDR2 (germline): SNHLY, FYNNEI. This CDR3 region has 19 residues. The V gene lost 6 bases and the J gene lost 3 bases, with 29 bases spanning the gap. The CDR3 protein is CASRSASGPGVSGDTEAFF. DNA of the CDR3: TGTGCCAGCAGAAGCGCTTCGGGACCGGGAGTGTCGGGTGACACTGAAGCTTTCTTT.

The rearrangement uses TRBV27 and TRBJ2-7; 10 positions match TRBD1. The J segment lost 4 bases and the V segment lost 5 bases, leaving 11 bases of the junction unmatched. This CDR3 spans 16 amino acids. The germline CDR1 and CDR2 sequences are MNHEY and SMNVEV (reference sequence). The CDR3 loop reads CASSDPSGTGEYEQYF. The CDR3 region has the DNA TGTGCCAGCAGTGACCCATCCGGGACAGGGGAATACGAGCAGTACTTC.

This chain joins TRBV28 and TRBJ1-4, with D unclear. The ends were cut back, 7 bases at V and 0 bases at J, with 9 bases in the middle. The CDR3 totals 14 residues. CDR1 is MDHEN, CDR2 SYDVKM, per germline. This CDR3 is CASNYIATNEKLFF. For the CDR3, the DNA is TGTGCCAGCAATTACATCGCAACTAATGAAAAACTGTTTTTT.

The chain is built from TRBV11-2 and TRBJ2-2; 9 bases align to TRBD2. In germline, CDR1 is SGHAT, CDR2 FQNNGV. J gave up 1 base and V 4 bases, and 1 base lay outside the gene matches. This CDR3 region has 15 residues. CDR3 DNA sequence: TGTGCCAGCAGCTCGACTAGCGGGAACACCGGGGAGCTGTTTTTT. This sequence encodes CASSSTSGNTGELFF.

This chain joins TRBV2 and TRBJ2-1; 11 nucleotides align to TRBD2. Trimming took 0 bases from V and 8 from J; bases not matched to a gene: 6. CDR1 is SNHLY and CDR2 is FYNNEI in the germline V gene. This CDR3 is built from 16 residues. CDR3 in DNA: TGTGCCAGCAGTGAAGCCGGGACTAGCGGTGGTTATGAGCAGTTCTTC. Encoded protein: CASSEAGTSGGYEQFF.

This clone was counted a few times. The gene calls are TRBV7-9 and TRBJ1-5, with D uncertain. The CDR3 is 14 amino acids. Germline V lookup: CDR1 SEHNR, CDR2 FQNEAQ (reference sequence). V was shortened by 2 bases and J by 1 base, with 6 bases between the two germline ends. The CDR3 loop is CASSLSDSNQPQHF. DNA of the CDR3: TGTGCCAGCAGCTTATCTGACAGCAATCAGCCCCAGCATTTT.